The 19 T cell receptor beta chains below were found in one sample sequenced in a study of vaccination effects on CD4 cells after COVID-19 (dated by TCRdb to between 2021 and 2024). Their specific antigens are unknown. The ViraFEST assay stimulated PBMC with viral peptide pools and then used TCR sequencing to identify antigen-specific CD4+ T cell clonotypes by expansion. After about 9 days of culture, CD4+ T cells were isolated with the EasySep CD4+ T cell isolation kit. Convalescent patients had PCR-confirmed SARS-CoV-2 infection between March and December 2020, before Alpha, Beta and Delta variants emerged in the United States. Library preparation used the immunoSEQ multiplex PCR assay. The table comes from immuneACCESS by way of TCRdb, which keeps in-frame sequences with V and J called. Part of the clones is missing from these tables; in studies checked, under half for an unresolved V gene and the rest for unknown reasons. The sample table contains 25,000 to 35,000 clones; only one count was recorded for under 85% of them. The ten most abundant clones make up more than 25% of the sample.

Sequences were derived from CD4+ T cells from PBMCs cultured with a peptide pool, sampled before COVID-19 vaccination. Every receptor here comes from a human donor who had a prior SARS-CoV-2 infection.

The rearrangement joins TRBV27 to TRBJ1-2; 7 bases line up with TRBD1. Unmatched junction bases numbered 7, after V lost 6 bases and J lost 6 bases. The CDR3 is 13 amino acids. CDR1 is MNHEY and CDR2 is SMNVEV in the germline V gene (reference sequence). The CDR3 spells CASSPTGFNGYTF. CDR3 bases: TGTGCCAGCAGCCCGACAGGGTTCAATGGCTACACCTTC.

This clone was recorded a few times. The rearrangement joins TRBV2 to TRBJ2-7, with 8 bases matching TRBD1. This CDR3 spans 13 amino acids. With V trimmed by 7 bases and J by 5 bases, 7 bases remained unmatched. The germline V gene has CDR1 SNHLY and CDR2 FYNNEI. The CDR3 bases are TGTGCCAGCAACCAACAGGGGGGCGACGAGCAGTACTTC. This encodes CASNQQGGDEQYF.

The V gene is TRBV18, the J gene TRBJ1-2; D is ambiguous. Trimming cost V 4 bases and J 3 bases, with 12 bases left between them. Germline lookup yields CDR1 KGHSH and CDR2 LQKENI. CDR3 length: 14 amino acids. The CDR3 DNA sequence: TGTGCCAGCTCACGACTAGGGATAGACTATGGCTACACCTTC. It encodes CASSRLGIDYGYTF.

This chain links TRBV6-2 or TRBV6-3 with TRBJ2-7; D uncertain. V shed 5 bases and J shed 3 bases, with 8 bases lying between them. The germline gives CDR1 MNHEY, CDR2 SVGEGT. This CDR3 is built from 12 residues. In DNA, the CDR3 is TGTGCCAGCAGTAGGACCCACTACGAGCAGTACTTC. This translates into CASSRTHYEQYF.

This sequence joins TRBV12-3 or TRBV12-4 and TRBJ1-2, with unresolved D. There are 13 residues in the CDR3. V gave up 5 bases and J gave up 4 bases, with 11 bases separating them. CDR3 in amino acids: CASSPEFLYGYTF. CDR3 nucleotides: TGTGCCAGCAGTCCGGAATTTCTCTATGGCTACACCTTC.

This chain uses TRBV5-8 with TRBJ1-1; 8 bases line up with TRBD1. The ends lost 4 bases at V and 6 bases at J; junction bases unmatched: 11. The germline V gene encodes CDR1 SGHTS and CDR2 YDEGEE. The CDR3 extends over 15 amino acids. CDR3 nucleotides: TGTGCCAGCAGCCCGGGTGACAGGGGTGGAGCTGAAGCTTTCTTT. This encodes CASSPGDRGGAEAFF.

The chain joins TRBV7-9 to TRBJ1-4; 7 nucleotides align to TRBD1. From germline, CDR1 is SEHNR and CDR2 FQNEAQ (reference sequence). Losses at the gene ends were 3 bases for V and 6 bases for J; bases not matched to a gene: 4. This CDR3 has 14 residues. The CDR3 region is CASSFTGTDEKLFF. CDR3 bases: TGTGCCAGCAGCTTTACGGGGACAGATGAAAAACTGTTTTTT. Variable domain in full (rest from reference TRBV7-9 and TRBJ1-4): DTGVSQNPRHKITKRGQNVTFRCDPISEHNRLYWYRQTLGQGPEFLTYFQNEAQLEKSRLLSDRFSAERPKGSFSTLEIQRTEQGDSAMYLCASSFTGTDEKLFFGSGTQLSVL.

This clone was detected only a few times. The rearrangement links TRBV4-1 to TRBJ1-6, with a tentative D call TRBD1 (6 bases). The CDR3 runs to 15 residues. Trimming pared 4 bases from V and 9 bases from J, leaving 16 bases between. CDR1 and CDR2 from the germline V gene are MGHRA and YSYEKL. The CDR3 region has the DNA TGCGCCAGCAGCCTGGGACACTATGAAGCTTCACCCCTCCACTTT. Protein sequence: CASSLGHYEASPLHF.

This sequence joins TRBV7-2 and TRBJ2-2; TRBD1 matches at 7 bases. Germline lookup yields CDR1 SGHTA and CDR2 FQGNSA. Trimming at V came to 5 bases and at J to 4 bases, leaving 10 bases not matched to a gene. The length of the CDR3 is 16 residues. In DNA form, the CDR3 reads TGTGCCAGCAGCCGTTATACAGGGGCTCGCACCGGGGAGCTGTTTTTT. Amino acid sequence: CASSRYTGARTGELFF.

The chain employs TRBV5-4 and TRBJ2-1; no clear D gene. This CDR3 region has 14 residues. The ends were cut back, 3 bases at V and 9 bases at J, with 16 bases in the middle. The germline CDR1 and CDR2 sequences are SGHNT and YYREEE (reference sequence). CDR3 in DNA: TGTGCCAGCAGCTCGGCTGTTCAGTTATCTGAGCAGTTCTTC. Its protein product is CASSSAVQLSEQFF.

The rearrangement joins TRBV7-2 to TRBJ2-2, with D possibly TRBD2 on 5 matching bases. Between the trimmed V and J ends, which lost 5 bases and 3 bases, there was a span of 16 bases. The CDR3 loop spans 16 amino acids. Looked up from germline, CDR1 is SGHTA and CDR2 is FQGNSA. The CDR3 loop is CASSQFGVQDTGELFF. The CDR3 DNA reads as TGTGCCAGCAGCCAATTCGGGGTCCAGGACACCGGGGAGCTGTTTTTT.

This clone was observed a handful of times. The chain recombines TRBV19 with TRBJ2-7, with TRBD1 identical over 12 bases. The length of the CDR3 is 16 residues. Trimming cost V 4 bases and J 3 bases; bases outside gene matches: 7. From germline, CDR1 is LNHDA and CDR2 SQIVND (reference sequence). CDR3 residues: CASSRAGTGGLYEQYF. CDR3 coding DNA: TGTGCCAGTAGTAGGGCCGGGACAGGGGGCCTCTACGAGCAGTACTTC.

The CDR3 DNA is TGTGCCAGCAGTGAAGACGAGGGACTACTGGGTGAGCAGTTCTTC. Translating gives CASSEDEGLLGEQFF. V gene TRBV6-1 combines with J gene TRBJ2-1; 7 bases align to TRBD2. This CDR3 has 15 residues. Germline V gene sequence: CDR1 MNHNS, CDR2 SASEGT. V lost 1 base, J lost 9 bases, and 9 bases stayed unmatched.

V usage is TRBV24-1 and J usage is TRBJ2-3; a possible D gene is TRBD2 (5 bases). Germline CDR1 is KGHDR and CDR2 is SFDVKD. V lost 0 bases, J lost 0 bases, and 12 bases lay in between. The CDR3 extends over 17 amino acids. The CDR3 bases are TGTGCCACCAGTGATTTGCCTACTAGTCCAAGCACAGATACGCAGTATTTT. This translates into CATSDLPTSPSTDTQYF.

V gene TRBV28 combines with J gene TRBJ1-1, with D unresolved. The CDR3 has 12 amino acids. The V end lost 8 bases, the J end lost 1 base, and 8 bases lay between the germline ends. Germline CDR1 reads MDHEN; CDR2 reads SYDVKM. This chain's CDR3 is CASYQRNTEAFF. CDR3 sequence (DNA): TGTGCCAGCTATCAGAGGAACACTGAAGCTTTCTTT.

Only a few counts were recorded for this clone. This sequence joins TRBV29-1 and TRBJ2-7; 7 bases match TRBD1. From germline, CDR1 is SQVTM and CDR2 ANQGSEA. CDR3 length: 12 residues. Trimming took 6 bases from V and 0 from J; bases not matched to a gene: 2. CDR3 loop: CSVRDSSYEQYF. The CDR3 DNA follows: TGCAGCGTCCGGGACAGCTCCTACGAGCAGTACTTC.

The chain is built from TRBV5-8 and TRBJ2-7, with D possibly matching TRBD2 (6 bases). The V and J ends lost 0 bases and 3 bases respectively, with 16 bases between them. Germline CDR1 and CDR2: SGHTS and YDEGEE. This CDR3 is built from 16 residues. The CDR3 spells CASSLVGGERFYEQYF. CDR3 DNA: TGTGCCAGCAGCTTGGTAGGCGGGGAACGGTTCTACGAGCAGTACTTC.

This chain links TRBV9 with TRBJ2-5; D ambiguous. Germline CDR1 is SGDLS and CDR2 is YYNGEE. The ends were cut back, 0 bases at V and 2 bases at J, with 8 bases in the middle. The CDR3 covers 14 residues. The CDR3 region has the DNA TGTGCCAGCAGCGTAGGGCCAGCGCAAGAGACCCAGTACTTC. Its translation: CASSVGPAQETQYF. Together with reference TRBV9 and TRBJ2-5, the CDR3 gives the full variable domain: DSGVTQTPKHLITATGQRVTLRCSPRSGDLSVYWYQQSLDQGLQFLIQYYNGEERAKGNILERFSAQQFPDLHSELNLSSLELGDSALYFCASSVGPAQETQYFGPGTRLLVL.

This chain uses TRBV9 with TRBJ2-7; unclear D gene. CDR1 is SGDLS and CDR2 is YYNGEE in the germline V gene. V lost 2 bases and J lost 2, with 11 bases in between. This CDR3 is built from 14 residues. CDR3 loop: CASSVRSVPYEQYF. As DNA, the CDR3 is TGTGCCAGCAGCGTCAGGAGTGTACCCTACGAGCAGTACTTC. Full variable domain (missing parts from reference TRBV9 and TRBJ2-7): DSGVTQTPKHLITATGQRVTLRCSPRSGDLSVYWYQQSLDQGLQFLIQYYNGEERAKGNILERFSAQQFPDLHSELNLSSLELGDSALYFCASSVRSVPYEQYFGPGTRLTVT.